Sequencing of this TCR beta chain was carried out in a study of blood T cell repertoires in COVID-19. About the study: Italy, Spain and the United States were the sources of the convalescent and acute COVID-19 samples.

The count of this clone is one. From germline, CDR1 is SGHAT and CDR2 FQNNGV. CDR3 length equals 13 residues. The V gene end was trimmed by 5 bases and the J gene end by 10 bases; junction bases not matched to a gene: 6. Method: immunoSEQ multiplex PCR; TCRdb's copy keeps in-frame clones and lacks some. The sample yields about 320,000 clones, around 83% seen once. The sequenced sample consisted of peripheral blood. The V call is TRBV11-2, the J call TRBJ2-1; TRBD2 matches at 9 bases. This TCR was recovered from a woman aged 45-65 years with acute or convalescent COVID-19. The CDR3 DNA follows: TGTGCCAGCAGCGTGACTAGCGGCGGGGAGCAGTTCTTC. Translation: CASSVTSGGEQFF. Complete variable domain (other parts from reference TRBV11-2 and TRBJ2-1): EAGVAQSPRYKIIEKRQSVAFWCNPISGHATLYWYQQILGQGPKLLIQFQNNGVVDDSQLPKDRFSAERLKGVDSTLKIQPAKLEDSAVYLCASSVTSGGEQFFGPGTRLTVL.